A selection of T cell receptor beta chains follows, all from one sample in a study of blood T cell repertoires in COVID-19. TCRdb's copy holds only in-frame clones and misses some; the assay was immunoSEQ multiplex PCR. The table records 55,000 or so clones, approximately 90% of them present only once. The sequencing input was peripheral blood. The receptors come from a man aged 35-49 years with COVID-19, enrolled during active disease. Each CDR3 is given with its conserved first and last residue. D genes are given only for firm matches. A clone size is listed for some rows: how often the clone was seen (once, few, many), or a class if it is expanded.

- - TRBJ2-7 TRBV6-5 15 TGTGCCAGCAGACCCCGGGACGGGAGCTCCTACGAGCAGTACTTC CASRPRDGSSYEQYF
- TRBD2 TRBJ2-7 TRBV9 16 TGTGCCAGCAGCGTAGGGGGGACTAGCGGGACCTACGAGCAGTACTTC CASSVGGTSGTYEQYF
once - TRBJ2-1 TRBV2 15 TGTGCCAGCAGTCAACTACCTAGGGGGAGCAATGAGCAGTTCTTC CASSQLPRGSNEQFF
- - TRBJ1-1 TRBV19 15 TGTGCCAGTAGTATAATGTTCGGGGGTGGCACTGAAGCTTTCTTT CASSIMFGGGTEAFF
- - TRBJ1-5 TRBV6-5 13 TGTGCCAGCAGCGCGGCTTACAATCAGCCCCAGCATTTT CASSAAYNQPQHF
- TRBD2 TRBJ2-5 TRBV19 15 TGTGCCAGTAGCAACGGACTAGCGGGGCCGGAGACCCAGTACTTC CASSNGLAGPETQYF
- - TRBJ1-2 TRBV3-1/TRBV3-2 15 TGTGCCAGCAGCCAAACAGTTGGGGGCCGGGATGGCTACACCTTC CASSQTVGGRDGYTF
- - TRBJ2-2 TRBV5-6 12 TGTGCCAGCAGCTCCGGTGGCGGGGAGCTGTTTTTT CASSSGGGELFF
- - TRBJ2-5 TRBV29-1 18 TGCAGCGTTGCTCCAACCTTACTTTTTCTTCTGCCGTTTGTGACCCAGTACTTC CSVAPTLLFLLPFVTQYF
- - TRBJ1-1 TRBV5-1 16 TGCGCCAGCAGCTTAGCTAGGACAGCCCTAGCCACTGAAGCTTTCTTT CASSLARTALATEAFF